This entry lists 8 T cell receptor beta chains sequenced from one sample in a study of Tregs in tolerant kidney transplant recipients. TCRdb's copy holds only in-frame clones and misses some; the assay was immunoSEQ multiplex PCR. The repertoire includes about 77,000 clones, roughly 98% of them detected once, and about 0.5% sits in the top ten. The input for sequencing was CD4+ T cells from blood, taken before the transplant. These receptors came from a human donor who received a combined kidney and bone marrow transplant.

The chain uses TRBV29-1 and TRBJ1-1; possibly TRBD1 for D (6 bases). V lost 6 bases to trimming and J lost 1 base, with 15 bases between them. The CDR3 loop spans 14 amino acids. Germline lookup yields CDR1 SQVTM and CDR2 ANQGSEA. The CDR3 loop is CSVGRGAANTEAFF. The CDR3 DNA sequence: TGCAGCGTGGGGCGGGGGGCGGCGAACACTGAAGCTTTCTTT.

The chain has TRBV10-3 and TRBJ2-1, with TRBD2 matching over 8 bases. The V and J ends lost 5 bases and 4 bases, in that order; junction bases with no gene match: 4. Germline V lookup: CDR1 ENHRY, CDR2 SYGVKD. CDR3 size: 14 residues. The DNA of the CDR3 is TGTGCCATCAGTCCGGGACTAGAGTACAATGAGCAGTTCTTC. Its translation is CAISPGLEYNEQFF.

This CDR3 reads CASSQDGGDGYSNQPQHF. For the CDR3, the DNA is TGTGCCAGCAGCCAAGATGGCGGGGACGGATATAGCAATCAGCCCCAGCATTTT. The chain combines TRBV4-2 with TRBJ1-5, with TRBD1 as a possible D gene (5 bases). Between the trimmed V and J ends, which lost 0 bases and 0 bases, there was a span of 15 bases. The CDR3 loop spans 18 amino acids. The germline CDR1 and CDR2 sequences are LGHNA and YNFKEQ.

This clone was observed once. V and J are TRBV2 and TRBJ1-5; TRBD1 matches at 7 bases. The CDR3 has 13 residues. Trimming took 8 bases from V and 7 from J; bases not matched to a gene: 8. Germline loops: CDR1 SNHLY, CDR2 FYNNEI. Here the CDR3 reads CASQRQGWQPQHF. The CDR3 DNA reads as TGTGCCAGCCAGCGACAGGGTTGGCAGCCCCAGCATTTT.

V and J are TRBV7-2 and TRBJ1-2; TRBD1 matches 9 bases. CDR3 length: 17 residues. V was clipped by 0 bases and J by 8 bases; unmatched bases: 13. The germline V gene encodes CDR1 SGHTA and CDR2 FQGNSA. The CDR3 reads CASSLALGRGTGRGYTF. The CDR3, as DNA: TGTGCCAGCAGCTTAGCGCTGGGGCGCGGGACAGGGAGAGGCTACACCTTC.

V is TRBV19 and J is TRBJ1-2, with D perhaps matching TRBD1 (6 bases). In germline, CDR1 is LNHDA, CDR2 SQIVND (reference sequence). Trimming removed 1 base at V and 8 bases at J, with 17 bases between. The CDR3 loop spans 15 amino acids. The CDR3 is CASSIAFDRFNGYTF. CDR3 in DNA: TGTGCCAGTAGTATAGCCTTCGACAGGTTTAACGGCTACACCTTC.

This CDR3 reads CASSPEGLQETQYF. For the CDR3, the DNA is TGTGCCAGTAGTCCCGAGGGACTCCAAGAGACCCAGTACTTC. The rearrangement uses TRBV19 and TRBJ2-5, with D tentatively TRBD2 (6 bases). V was cut by 5 bases and J by 1 base, with 11 bases left in between. The germline V gene encodes CDR1 LNHDA and CDR2 SQIVND (reference sequence). The CDR3 contains 14 residues.

This chain joins TRBV19 and TRBJ2-3, with D unclear. CDR1 LNHDA and CDR2 SQIVND come from the germline V gene (reference sequence). The CDR3 runs to 11 residues. Trimming removed 5 bases from V and 6 bases from J, with 6 bases in between. CDR3 in DNA: TGTGCCAGTAGTGAGTACGATACGCAGTATTTT. This sequence encodes CASSEYDTQYF.